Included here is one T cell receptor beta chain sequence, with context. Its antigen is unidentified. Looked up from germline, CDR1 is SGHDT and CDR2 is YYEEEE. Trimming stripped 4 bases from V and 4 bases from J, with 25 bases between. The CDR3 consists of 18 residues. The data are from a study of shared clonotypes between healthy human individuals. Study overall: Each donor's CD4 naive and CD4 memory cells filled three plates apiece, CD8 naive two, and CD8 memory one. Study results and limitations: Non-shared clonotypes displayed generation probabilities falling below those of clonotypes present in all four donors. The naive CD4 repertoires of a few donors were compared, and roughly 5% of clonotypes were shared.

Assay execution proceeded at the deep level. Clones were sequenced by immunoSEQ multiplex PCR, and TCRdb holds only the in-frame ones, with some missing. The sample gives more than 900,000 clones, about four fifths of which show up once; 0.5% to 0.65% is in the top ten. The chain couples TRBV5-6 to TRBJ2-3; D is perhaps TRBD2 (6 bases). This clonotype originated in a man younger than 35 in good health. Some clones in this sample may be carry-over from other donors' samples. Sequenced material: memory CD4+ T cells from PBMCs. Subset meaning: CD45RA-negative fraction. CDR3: CASSQLTSGAGRPDTQYF. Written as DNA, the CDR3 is TGTGCCAGCAGCCAACTAACCTCGGGAGCAGGGAGACCAGATACGCAGTATTTT. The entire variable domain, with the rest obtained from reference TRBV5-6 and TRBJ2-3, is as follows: DAGVTQSPTHLIKTRGQQVTLRCSPKSGHDTVSWYQQALGQGPQFIFQYYEEEERQRGNFPDRFSGHQFPNYSSELNVNALLLGDSALYLCASSQLTSGAGRPDTQYFGPGTRLTVL.